The TCR beta chain described here comes from a study of shared clonotypes between healthy human individuals. Germline-derived CDR1 and CDR2 are MDHEN and SYDVKM. The CDR3 covers 13 residues. V was trimmed by 6 bases and J by 5 bases, leaving 10 bases between them. The donors were all Caucasian adults (living in Nashville, Tennessee). About this clone itself: Its antigen is unknown.

Regarding the study as a whole: Larger estimated richness was generally seen in naive subsets than in memory subsets. A handful of donors showed sharing of approximately 5% of naive CD4 clonotypes. Only a few donors were included, so the genetic and exposure-history diversity represented was limited.

Assay: immunoSEQ multiplex PCR; the TCRdb copy retains only in-frame clones and omits some. The table includes 1.6 million or so clones, around 97% detected once. Sequencing input: naive CD4+ T cells sorted from blood. The subset denotes: CD45RA+ positively selected. The clonotype was recovered from a man aged 25 to 45 in good health. The chain recombines TRBV28 with TRBJ1-4, with D hard to call. CDR3 nucleotide sequence: TGTGCCAGCAGGAAAGGAGGGAATGAAAAACTGTTTTTT. This sequence encodes CASRKGGNEKLFF.